One sample yielded the 16 T cell receptor beta chains listed below, sequenced in a study of cytomegalovirus exposure and HLA in healthy donors. TCRdb's table, derived via immunoSEQ multiplex PCR, lists solely in-frame clones and lacks some. The table records some 90,000 clones, approximately 96% of them present only once. The sequencing sample was made of PBMCs. The receptors originated from a man younger than 35 in good health and CMV-seronegative.

The chain employs TRBV6-1 and TRBJ2-1, with D possibly being TRBD2 (6 bases). V lost 2 bases, J lost 7 bases, and 12 bases lay in between. CDR1 is MNHNS, CDR2 SASEGT, per germline. This CDR3 contains 14 residues. The CDR3 DNA reads as TGTGCCAGCAGTGAATACGGGGGAGTAAATGAGCAGTTCTTC. As protein: CASSEYGGVNEQFF.

The chain has TRBV5-1 and TRBJ2-2, with D maybe TRBD2 (5 bases). There are 14 residues in the CDR3. V lost 5 bases and J lost 0, with 8 bases in between. Germline loops: CDR1 SGHRS, CDR2 YFSETQ. DNA of the CDR3: TGCGCCAGCAGACCCGGGGCGAACACCGGGGAGCTGTTTTTT. Amino acids: CASRPGANTGELFF.

This clone has only one observation. The chain uses TRBV6-1 and TRBJ1-2; 8 bases map to TRBD1. The CDR3 extends over 13 amino acids. The J segment lost 7 bases and the V segment lost 6 bases, leaving 7 bases of the junction unmatched. Germline V gene sequence: CDR1 MNHNS, CDR2 SASEGT. The CDR3 bases are TGTGCCAGCAGGGACAGGGAGTTGAGTGGCTACACCTTC. This codes for CASRDRELSGYTF.

The chain joins TRBV14 to TRBJ2-1; D is undetermined. From germline, CDR1 is SGHDN and CDR2 FVKESK. The CDR3 extends over 21 amino acids. Trimming took off 4 bases at V and 8 bases at J, with 36 bases between the two ends. Written as DNA, the CDR3 is TGTGCCAGCAGCCTCCTCCGCCCGCGACCGCACGCTGCGAAGTTGGGCCATGAGCAGTTCTTC. Amino acid sequence: CASSLLRPRPHAAKLGHEQFF.

The rearrangement uses TRBV7-3 and TRBJ2-1, with TRBD1 matching over 10 bases. Germline lookup yields CDR1 SGHTA and CDR2 FQGTGA. The CDR3 covers 13 residues. The V gene end was trimmed by 4 bases and the J gene end by 7 bases; junction bases not matched to a gene: 1. CDR3: CASSSGQGNEQFF. The CDR3 region has the DNA TGTGCCAGCAGCTCGGGACAGGGGAATGAGCAGTTCTTC.

The CDR3 spells CASSSRRGKTEAFF. The CDR3, as DNA: TGTGCCAGCAGCTCAAGGAGGGGTAAAACTGAAGCTTTCTTT. The V gene is TRBV7-2, the J gene TRBJ1-1; D is perhaps TRBD1 (5 bases). The germline V gene encodes CDR1 SGHTA and CDR2 FQGNSA. Trimming took off 4 bases at V and 5 bases at J, with 14 bases between the two ends. The CDR3 contains 14 residues.

This chain uses TRBV5-5 with TRBJ2-7; TRBD1 is a possible D gene (6 bases). CDR1 and CDR2 (germline): SGHKS, YYEKEE (reference sequence). The CDR3 totals 17 residues. CDR3 amino acids: CASSLALNSLTGFKGWV. Here the CDR3 DNA reads TGTGCCAGCAGCTTGGCGCTAAACAGCTTAACAGGGTTCAAAGGATGGGTC.

V usage is TRBV5-4 and J usage is TRBJ2-2, with a tentative D call TRBD2 (7 bases). The ends were cut back, 5 bases at V and 0 bases at J, with 14 bases in the middle. CDR1 and CDR2 (germline): SGHNT, YYREEE (reference sequence). The CDR3 covers 16 residues. CDR3 bases: TGTGCCAGCAGGGATGAAGGGGGGGCGAACACCGGGGAGCTGTTTTTT. This encodes CASRDEGGANTGELFF.

The chain is built from TRBV27 and TRBJ2-7; 9 positions agree with TRBD1. This CDR3 has 13 amino acids. Losses at the gene ends were 2 bases for V and 4 bases for J; bases not matched to a gene: 0. Germline-derived CDR1 and CDR2 are MNHEY and SMNVEV (reference sequence). This CDR3 reads CASSLGTGYEQYF. CDR3 sequence (DNA): TGTGCCAGCAGTTTAGGGACAGGGTACGAGCAGTACTTC.

The chain links TRBV6-1 to TRBJ1-2; D may be TRBD1 (6 bases). Trimming pared 4 bases from V and 2 bases from J, leaving 23 bases between. The CDR3 has 18 residues. Germline V gene sequence: CDR1 MNHNS, CDR2 SASEGT. The chain's CDR3 is CASSVGDRLLYGNYGYTF. CDR3 nucleotide sequence: TGTGCCAGCAGTGTAGGAGACAGGTTGCTCTATGGCAACTATGGCTACACCTTC.

The chain uses TRBV19 and TRBJ2-1; TRBD1 agrees at 8 bases. V dropped 3 bases and J dropped 9; count of bases not matched to a gene: 13. Germline CDR1 LNHDA, CDR2 SQIVND (reference sequence). This CDR3 comprises 16 residues. CDR3 nucleotides: TGTGCCAGTAGTATGTTAGACAGGGGTGTTATTGTTGAGCAGTTCTTC. Its protein product is CASSMLDRGVIVEQFF.

The J gene is TRBJ1-1, the V gene TRBV6-5, with D tentatively TRBD1 (6 bases). The V gene lost 6 bases and the J gene lost 5 bases, with 13 bases spanning the gap. The germline V gene has CDR1 MNHEY and CDR2 SVGAGI. The CDR3 spans 13 residues. In DNA form, the CDR3 reads TGTGCCAGCAGAAAGAGGGGGAAAACTGAAGCTTTCTTT. As protein: CASRKRGKTEAFF.

The V and J genes are TRBV11-3 and TRBJ2-3; 10 nucleotides agree with TRBD2. This CDR3 comprises 17 residues. Germline CDR1 and CDR2: SGHNT and YENEEA. J was trimmed by 5 bases and V by 5 bases; bases with no gene match: 13. For the CDR3, the DNA is TGTGCCAGCAGCCCACTCCTGCTAGCGGGAGACATAGATACGCAGTATTTT. Its protein product is CASSPLLLAGDIDTQYF.

The rearrangement links TRBV11-2 to TRBJ2-3; TRBD1 aligns across 8 bases. The length of the CDR3 is 16 residues. V trimming: 4 bases; J trimming: 4 bases; junction bases outside the gene matches: 10. Germline V gives CDR1 SGHAT, CDR2 FQNNGV. The CDR3 DNA sequence: TGTGCCAGCAGCTCTAGGTTGGGACAGGCTGCAGATACGCAGTATTTT. Amino acid sequence: CASSSRLGQAADTQYF.

J is TRBJ2-5 and V is TRBV10-3; TRBD2 matches 9 bases. This CDR3 comprises 13 residues. V lost 6 bases to trimming and J lost 3 bases; unmatched junction nucleotides: 2. Germline V lookup: CDR1 ENHRY, CDR2 SYGVKD. The CDR3 region has the DNA TGTGCCATCAGCCAGCGGGAGGAAGAGACCCAGTACTTC. The encoded protein is CAISQREEETQYF.

J is TRBJ2-7 and V is TRBV5-6; 11 positions match TRBD1. CDR3 size: 13 residues. The germline CDR1 and CDR2 sequences are SGHDT and YYEEEE. V was clipped by 3 bases and J by 5 bases; unmatched bases: 1. The CDR3 DNA sequence: TGTGCCAGCAGCTGGGACAGGGGGGACGAGCAGTACTTC. Its translation: CASSWDRGDEQYF.